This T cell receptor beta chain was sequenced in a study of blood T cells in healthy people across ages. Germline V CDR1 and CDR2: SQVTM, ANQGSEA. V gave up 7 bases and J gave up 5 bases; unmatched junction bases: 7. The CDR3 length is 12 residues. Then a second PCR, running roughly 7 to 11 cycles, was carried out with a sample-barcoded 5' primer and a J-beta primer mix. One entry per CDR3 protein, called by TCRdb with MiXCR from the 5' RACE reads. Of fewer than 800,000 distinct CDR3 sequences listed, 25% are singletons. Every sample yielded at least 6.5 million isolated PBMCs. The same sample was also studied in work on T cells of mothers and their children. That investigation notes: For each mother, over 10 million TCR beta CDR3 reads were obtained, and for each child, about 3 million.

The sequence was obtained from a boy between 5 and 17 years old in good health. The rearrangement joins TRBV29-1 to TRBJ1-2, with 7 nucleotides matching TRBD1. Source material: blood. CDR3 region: CSAWTGAYGYTF. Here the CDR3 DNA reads TGCAGCGCCTGGACAGGAGCGTATGGCTACACCTTC.